This TCR beta chain was documented in a study of PD-1 blockade in classical Hodgkin lymphoma. General observations from the study: TCR diversity rose significantly by C4D1 in CD4+ but not CD8+ cells. Lower baseline TCR diversity was reported for newly diagnosed patients than for healthy donors. Patients with an early start, nivolumab under 1 year after ASCT, were excluded. Prior to therapy, complete responders displayed diversity much like that of newly diagnosed patients.

On this clone itself: Antigen unknown.

Sequencing used immunoSEQ multiplex PCR; TCRdb keeps in-frame clones, though not all of them. The sample contains 110,000 or so clones, roughly nine tenths of which appear only once. This CDR3 region has 14 residues. Each and every patient relapsed after autologous stem cell transplantation, and patients got differing brentuximab vedotin exposure. The chain joins TRBV21-1 to TRBJ1-1; the table's D call TRBD1 went unverified against the DNA. TRBV21-1 is deemed a pseudogene. The sample in question was peripheral blood mononuclear cells (PBMCs), obtained before the second cycle of nivolumab. The receptor was isolated from a human donor with classical Hodgkin lymphoma. The CDR3 nucleotides are TGTGCCACCCAGGGGAGACAGGGTGGGACGCGGGCTTTCTTT. As protein: CATQGRQGGTRAFF.